The 8 T cell receptor beta chains below all came from one sample that was sequenced in a study of beta chain features in type 1 diabetes. Whole-study results and caveats: Type 1 diabetes patients showed a moderate but significant shortening of TCRB CDR3s in all four CD4+ subsets.

No cognate antigen is known for these TCRs. The authors reverse transcribed all of the isolated RNA, so sequencing captured expressed TCRB transcripts. The data were produced by immunoSEQ multiplex PCR, yet TCRdb's version contains in-frame clones alone and is incomplete. The sample carries some 270,000 clones, about 11% recorded once. The sequenced sample consisted of naive CD4+ T cells from blood. These TCRs come from a man aged 25 to 40 with type 1 diabetes.

Concerning this clone: Other DNA sequences in the sample encode the same CDR3. This chain links TRBV7-9 with TRBJ2-3, with D tentatively TRBD2 (5 bases). V was cut by 3 bases and J by 0 bases, with 7 bases left in between. Germline-derived CDR1 and CDR2 are SEHNR and FQNEAQ (reference sequence). This CDR3 comprises 14 residues. DNA for the CDR3: TGTGCCAGCAGCTTCGGCGGGAGCACAGATACGCAGTATTTT. Translation gives CASSFGGSTDTQYF.

The V and J genes are TRBV19 and TRBJ1-5; no firm D call. This CDR3 comprises 13 residues. Trimming left V 1 base short and J 4 bases short, with 5 bases between. Germline V gene lookup returns CDR1 LNHDA and CDR2 SQIVND (reference sequence). The CDR3: CASSIGENQPQHF. The CDR3 nucleotides read TGTGCCAGTAGTATAGGGGAGAATCAGCCCCAGCATTTT.

This clone was found a few times. CDR3 bases: TGTGCCAGCAGCTTGAGCAACACTGAAGCTTTCTTT. It codes for CASSLSNTEAFF. The J gene is TRBJ1-1, the V gene TRBV5-4; no definite D call. CDR3 length equals 12 residues. The germline gives CDR1 SGHNT, CDR2 YYREEE (reference sequence). V was shortened by 1 base and J by 2 bases, with 3 bases between the two germline ends.

V and J are TRBV4-1 and TRBJ2-3; the match to TRBD2 covers 9 bases. The CDR3 contains 18 residues. The trim removed 1 base at V and 5 bases at J, leaving 13 bases unmatched. Germline assignment: CDR1 MGHRA and CDR2 YSYEKL. The CDR3 region is CASSQAQRTSAWGDTQYF. The CDR3 region has the DNA TGCGCCAGCAGCCAAGCCCAGAGGACTAGCGCGTGGGGAGATACGCAGTATTTT.

This clone was picked up a small number of times. The rearrangement links TRBV18 to TRBJ2-1, with 7 bases identical to TRBD1. The V segment lost 6 bases and the J segment 8 bases; nucleotides outside the gene matches: 10. Germline V gives CDR1 KGHSH, CDR2 LQKENI. The CDR3 runs to 14 residues. The CDR3 nucleotides are TGTGCCAGCTCCCCAGGGGCACAGGGGTATGAGCAGTTCTTC. This sequence encodes CASSPGAQGYEQFF.

The sample holds a few counts of this clone. V usage is TRBV6-5 and J usage is TRBJ1-6; D is possibly TRBD1 (6 bases). The CDR3 has 15 residues. Trimming took 5 bases from V and 6 from J, leaving 14 bases between them. The germline V gene has CDR1 MNHEY and CDR2 SVGAGI. The CDR3 DNA is TGTGCCAGCAGTCCAACGGACAGCGCTAATTCACCCCTCCACTTT. It encodes CASSPTDSANSPLHF.

This clone came up a few times. V gene TRBV5-1 combines with J gene TRBJ1-4; D gene uncertain. The CDR3 totals 15 residues. V was clipped by 4 bases and J by 8 bases, with 18 bases between them. Germline CDR1 is SGHRS and CDR2 is YFSETQ. The CDR3 DNA reads as TGCGCCAGCAGCCGAAACCGGGAGAGGAGGGAAAAACTGTTTTTT. Its protein product is CASSRNRERREKLFF. Full variable domain (remainder filled in from reference TRBV5-1 and TRBJ1-4): KAGVTQTPRYLIKTRGQQVTLSCSPISGHRSVSWYQQTPGQGLQFLFEYFSETQRNKGNFPGRFSGRQFSNSRSEMNVSTLELGDSALYLCASSRNRERREKLFFGSGTQLSVL.

The rearrangement links TRBV19 to TRBJ2-1; a weak D match, TRBD2 (6 bases). V gave up 8 bases and J gave up 8 bases, with 28 bases separating them. Looked up from germline, CDR1 is LNHDA and CDR2 is SQIVND (reference sequence). The CDR3 is 17 residues long. CDR3 amino acids: CASRNPTGTQARDEQFF. The CDR3 coding sequence is TGTGCCAGTCGAAATCCTACCGGGACTCAGGCTCGGGATGAGCAGTTCTTC.